This TCR beta chain was profiled in a study of CD8+CD57+ T cells in acquired aplastic anemia (dated by TCRdb to 2017 to 2018). General notes on the study: On average, sorted CD4+ and CD8+ cells yielded around 3.5 ug of extracted DNA, with a range of about 0.19 to 30 ug. CD8+CD57+ expansion was defined as frequency above the mean frequency observed in healthy subjects. General conclusions and limits of the study: Approximately 31 CD8+ CDR3 sequences were found in both patients and controls but appeared to be highly expressed in patients and within the immunodominant clones of the patients. Between patients and healthy controls, no significant difference in CD8+ Simpson's diversity was found (P=0.060).

V is reduced by 5 bases and J by 0 bases, leaving a spacing of 11 bases between them. CDR1 and CDR2, looked up from the germline V gene, are SGDLS and YYNGEE. Including the terminal cysteine and phenylalanine, the CDR3 comprises 14 residues. Kept here is only the CDR3 DNA, which spans 42 bases and is read in frame from base 1. In regard to this clonotype: Its antigen target is currently unknown. Qualities for individual bases were not recorded, and no much larger clone is one base off.

Genomic DNA was used as template for profiling of TCR beta VDJ combinations and CDR3 sequences. TCR repertoire sequencing was run on an Illumina HiSeq 2000. As for how the authors treated the data: TRBV/TRBJ rearrangement plots, CDR3 size and DJ length profiles, and Simpson's diversity index were used to evaluate the repertoires. The most abundant DNA sequence in the deep sequencing data was taken as the immunodominant clone. CDR3 amino acid sequences were checked for sharing between subjects and were compared against published repertoires and the VDJdb database. Clones were called with MiXCR by TCRdb after fastp trimmed the public reads at Q25, and only in-frame beta chains were retained. Identical CDR3 protein sequences are pooled into one entry, listed with their most common genes and DNA. The V and J calls come from TCRdb's annotation, not from the publication. The sample yields over 150,000 distinct CDR3 sequences; roughly 60% were counted once. Of the sample, under 55% is held by the ten largest clones.

Patients chosen for sequencing had shown expansion of CD8+CD57+ cells by flow cytometry. All patients had severe acquired aplastic anemia diagnosed by International Study of Aplastic Anemia and Agranulocytosis and Camitta criteria. Patients had received no therapy at the time of blood sampling. In this study, sorted CD4+ and CD8+ T cells from the blood of healthy subjects and of severe aplastic anemia patients had their TCR repertoires deep-sequenced. Patients were enrolled under clinicaltrials.gov protocols 00001620, 01623167, 00001397, 00071045, 00081523 and 00961064 in the USA. Ficoll-Paque density gradient centrifugation was used to isolate peripheral blood mononuclear cells. Before DNA extraction, CD4+ and CD8+ T cells were sorted with FACS or magnetic beads.

This receptor was obtained from a human donor with aplastic anemia. This receptor chain uses TRBV9 and TRBJ1-1, with no confidently assigned D gene. The sample comprised sorted CD4+, CD8+, or CD8+CD57+ T cells (not recorded which) from PBMCs. The CDR3 region: CASSLGEMNTEAFF. In nucleotide form, the sequence is TGTGCCAGCAGTTTAGGTGAGATGAACACTGAAGCTTTCTTT.